This TCR beta chain was found in a study of blood T cell repertoires in COVID-19. Across the study: Spain, Italy and the United States supplied samples that represented acute and convalescent COVID-19. T cells, B-cell-depleted T cells, or PBMCs supplied cDNA or gDNA.

Those enrolled in Seattle joined during active infection and were followed longitudinally afterward. Authors' analysis steps: The assay estimated nucleated cells by amplifying reference gene primers. Only in-frame clones appear in the TCRdb table, and some are missing; sequencing was by immunoSEQ multiplex PCR. Clone size and V and J calls were adopted from that table, with D and trimming inferred from the DNA. Seen here are around 120,000 clones, almost 90% observed once, and the top ten hold 3.8%. This CDR3 has 13 residues. Germline V gene lookup returns CDR1 SQVTM and CDR2 ANQGSEA. The V end was cut by 5 bases, the J end by 8 bases, with 18 bases between.

Sequenced input: peripheral blood. The clonotype was recovered from a woman in her sixties or seventies with COVID-19, enrolled during active disease. This chain connects TRBV29-1 to TRBJ1-2, with a weak D call TRBD1 (6 bases). The CDR3 DNA reads TGCAGCGTTTGGGCAGGGGAAGGCGGCGGCTACACCTTC. Its protein is CSVWAGEGGGYTF.